This entry features one T cell receptor (beta chain) sequence. Losses at the gene ends were 2 bases for V and 7 bases for J; bases not matched to a gene: 4. This CDR3 is built from 15 residues. Germline CDR1 is SGDLS and CDR2 is YYNGEE. The data derive from a study of blood T cell repertoires in COVID-19. TCRdb's copy holds only in-frame clones and misses some; the assay was immunoSEQ multiplex PCR. In the table there are 150,000 to 200,000 clones, around 84% of which are singletons. This clonotype was obtained from a woman in her sixties or seventies with COVID-19, enrolled during active disease. This rearrangement joins TRBV9 to TRBJ1-6; 9 nucleotides agree with TRBD1. The sample taken for sequencing was peripheral blood. The CDR3 loop reads CASSVRTGDNSPLHF. For the CDR3, the DNA is TGTGCCAGCAGCGTCCGGACAGGGGACAATTCACCCCTCCACTTT.